A single sample gave rise to the 26 T cell receptor beta chains below, sequenced in a study of cytomegalovirus exposure and HLA in healthy donors. Primers: 60 Vbeta forward and 13 Jbeta reverse. Produced via immunoSEQ multiplex PCR; TCRdb's table is partial and in-frame only. The sample includes around 140,000 clones, 75% to 85% seen only once; the top ten take over 2%. The sequencing input was PBMCs. The source of these receptors is a woman aged 18-30 years in good health and CMV-seropositive.

This chain joins TRBV7-8 and TRBJ2-5; 12 nucleotides line up with TRBD2. Unmatched junction bases numbered 5, after V lost 5 bases and J lost 1 base. The CDR3 sequence is 16 residues long. Per germline, CDR1 SGHVS and CDR2 FQNEAQ. CDR3 coding DNA: TGTGCCAGCAGCGAGACTAGCGGGGGTCTCCAAGAGACCCAGTACTTC. This codes for CASSETSGGLQETQYF.

The chain employs TRBV15 and TRBJ1-6; 12 bases match TRBD1. The CDR3 is made up of 17 amino acids. The V and J ends lost 1 base and 5 bases, in that order; junction bases with no gene match: 3. Per germline, CDR1 LNHNV and CDR2 YYDKDF (reference sequence). The CDR3 nucleotides are TGTGCCACCAGCAGAGCCGGGACAGGGGGCGATAATTCACCCCTCCACTTT. Protein sequence: CATSRAGTGGDNSPLHF.

This clone was found a few times. V is TRBV19 and J is TRBJ1-5; possible D gene TRBD1, 6 bases. Germline CDR1 and CDR2: LNHDA and SQIVND (reference sequence). This CDR3 has 15 amino acids. Trimming removed 6 bases at V and 7 bases at J, with 19 bases between. The CDR3 DNA follows: TGTGCCAGTAGCCTAACGGAACAGGGCGGACAGCCCCAGCATTTT. It is translated as CASSLTEQGGQPQHF.

This sequence joins TRBV29-1 and TRBJ1-5; 12 bases are shared with TRBD1. Germline lookup yields CDR1 SQVTM and CDR2 ANQGSEA. V shed 6 bases, J shed 4 bases, and the junction held 4 bases outside the gene matches. The CDR3 sequence is 14 residues long. CDR3: CSVGTGGRNQPQHF. Here the CDR3 DNA reads TGCAGCGTCGGGACAGGGGGCCGGAATCAGCCCCAGCATTTT.

The V and J genes are TRBV30 and TRBJ1-2; the D gene is possibly TRBD1 (5 bases). This CDR3 has 15 residues. Between the trimmed V and J ends, which lost 4 bases and 5 bases, there was a span of 20 bases. CDR1 is GTSNPN and CDR2 is SVGIG in the germline V gene (reference sequence). This chain's CDR3 is CAWTGGAGQGYGYTF. The DNA of the CDR3 is TGTGCCTGGACTGGTGGGGCAGGCCAGGGATATGGCTACACCTTC.

The chain uses TRBV5-1 and TRBJ1-3, with no clear D. This CDR3 is built from 18 residues. V was trimmed by 4 bases and J by 0 bases, leaving 20 bases between them. Germline values: CDR1 SGHRS, CDR2 YFSETQ. The DNA of the CDR3 is TGCGCCAGCAGCCGGTCTCTGGCTGGAGAGAGCTCTGGAAACACCATATATTTT. This codes for CASSRSLAGESSGNTIYF.

The chain uses TRBV25-1 and TRBJ2-1; perhaps TRBD1 as D (5 bases). The V gene's germline CDR1 is MGHDK and CDR2 SYGVNS. The V gene lost 6 bases and the J gene lost 0 bases, with 15 bases spanning the gap. The CDR3 is made up of 16 amino acids. The chain's CDR3 is CASRPTGGGSYNEQFF. The DNA for the CDR3 is TGTGCCAGCAGACCTACAGGTGGTGGCTCCTACAATGAGCAGTTCTTC.

This chain links TRBV18 with TRBJ2-2; TRBD2 matches at 11 bases. The CDR3 consists of 16 residues. V was pared by 2 bases and J by 1 base, with 0 bases of the junction left unmatched. The germline V gene has CDR1 KGHSH and CDR2 LQKENI. CDR3 bases: TGTGCCAGCTCACCAGGACTAGCGGGGAACACCGGGGAGCTGTTTTTT. The encoded protein is CASSPGLAGNTGELFF. Looking up the rest from reference TRBV18 and TRBJ2-2 gives the full variable domain: NAGVMQNPRHLVRRRGQEARLRCSPMKGHSHVYWYRQLPEEGLKFMVYLQKENIIDESGMPKERFSAEFPKEGPSILRIQQVVRGDSAAYFCASSPGLAGNTGELFFGEGSRLTVL.

This chain links TRBV6-1 with TRBJ2-5; 7 bases agree with TRBD1. The CDR3 covers 18 residues. Germline V lookup: CDR1 MNHNS, CDR2 SASEGT. J lost 4 bases, V lost 3 bases, and 17 bases had no gene match. The DNA for the CDR3 is TGTGCCAGCAGTGAGTTGATGGGAGCAGGGGGAAAGGGAGAGACCCAGTACTTC. This translates into CASSELMGAGGKGETQYF.

J is TRBJ1-5 and V is TRBV15; tentative D call: TRBD1 (6 bases). With 0 bases removed from V and 5 bases from J, the gap between germline ends came to 11 bases. The germline gives CDR1 LNHNV, CDR2 YYDKDF (reference sequence). The CDR3 loop spans 15 amino acids. CDR3 DNA: TGTGCCACCAGCAGAGATCCCTCAGGGGATCAGCCCCAGCATTTT. Its translation is CATSRDPSGDQPQHF.

Only a few counts were recorded for this clone. The rearrangement links TRBV5-6 to TRBJ1-4; 7 positions match TRBD1. The CDR3 is made up of 13 amino acids. Germline CDR1 is SGHDT and CDR2 is YYEEEE. V was clipped by 2 bases and J by 7 bases; unmatched bases: 2. The CDR3 DNA reads as TGTGCCAGCAGCTTCCCAGGGGGTGAAAAACTGTTTTTT. This translates into CASSFPGGEKLFF.

Only a few counts were recorded for this clone. V usage is TRBV5-1 and J usage is TRBJ2-5; 10 bases align to TRBD1. This CDR3 contains 13 residues. Losses at the gene ends were 3 bases for V and 11 bases for J; bases not matched to a gene: 7. Germline V CDR1 and CDR2: SGHRS, YFSETQ. CDR3 coding DNA: TGCGCCAGCAGCTGGGGACAGGGGACAGAGCAGTACTTC. This encodes CASSWGQGTEQYF. Supplemented by reference TRBV5-1 and TRBJ2-5, the full variable domain reads KAGVTQTPRYLIKTRGQQVTLSCSPISGHRSVSWYQQTPGQGLQFLFEYFSETQRNKGNFPGRFSGRQFSNSRSEMNVSTLELGDSALYLCASSWGQGTEQYFGPGTRLLVL.

The V call is TRBV11-2, the J call TRBJ2-7; D not certain. Germline loops: CDR1 SGHAT, CDR2 FQNNGV. V lost 0 bases, J lost 4 bases, and 13 bases lay in between. This CDR3 comprises 15 residues. The CDR3 sequence is CASSLDIAGQYEQYF. In DNA form, the CDR3 reads TGTGCCAGCAGCTTAGATATCGCTGGGCAGTACGAGCAGTACTTC.

This rearrangement joins TRBV7-2 to TRBJ1-5; perhaps TRBD1 as D (5 bases). The CDR3 covers 17 residues. Between the trimmed V and J ends, which lost 1 base and 2 bases, there was a span of 15 bases. The germline V gene has CDR1 SGHTA and CDR2 FQGNSA. The CDR3 DNA reads as TGTGCCAGCAGCTTAGTACCCCCGGGGGTAGGCAATCAGCCCCAGCATTTT. Protein product: CASSLVPPGVGNQPQHF.

The chain couples TRBV4-1 to TRBJ1-2; TRBD1 might be the D (5 bases). This CDR3 is 19 amino acids long. The V end was cut by 1 base, the J end by 5 bases, with 26 bases between. The germline V gene has CDR1 MGHRA and CDR2 YSYEKL. In nucleotides, the CDR3 is TGCGCCAGCAGCCAAGTAGGAGGTGGCAGGCGCGCCGGGGGGTATGGCTACACCTTC. Its translation: CASSQVGGGRRAGGYGYTF.

V is TRBV6-5 and J is TRBJ1-5; D unclear. This CDR3 spans 9 amino acids. V was cut by 11 bases and J by 11 bases, with 10 bases left in between. Germline CDR1 and CDR2: MNHEY and SVGAGI. CDR3 region: CARSFAQHF. The DNA of the CDR3 is TGTGCCCGTAGCTTCGCCCAGCATTTT.

The V call is TRBV18, the J call TRBJ2-1, with 7 bases fitting TRBD2. The CDR3 loop spans 14 amino acids. After removal of 5 bases from V and 5 bases from J, the junction contained 6 bases not matched to a gene. Per germline, CDR1 KGHSH and CDR2 LQKENI. The CDR3 nucleotides read TGTGCCAGCTCAGCGAGCGGGGCAAACAATGAGCAGTTCTTC. Protein: CASSASGANNEQFF.

The V gene is TRBV12-2, the J gene TRBJ2-1; the table calls TRBD2, which could not be checked here. TRBV12-2 is described as a pseudogene. The CDR3 has 17 amino acids. The CDR3 nucleotides are TGTGCAAGTCGCTTAGAAAGAGCGGGGGGGCAACCGAATGAGCAGTTCTTC. This codes for CASRLERAGGQPNEQFF.

The chain joins TRBV6-1 to TRBJ1-2, with D maybe TRBD1 (5 bases). The CDR3 sequence is 16 residues long. Deletions cut 0 bases from V and 4 bases from J, with 15 bases between. The germline V gene has CDR1 MNHNS and CDR2 SASEGT. In DNA, the CDR3 is TGTGCCAGCAGTGAAGCCCGGGCGGACATTTTCTATGGCTACACCTTC. This encodes CASSEARADIFYGYTF.

The rearrangement uses TRBV11-2 and TRBJ2-1, with D unclear. CDR3 length equals 16 residues. Germline-derived CDR1 and CDR2 are SGHAT and FQNNGV. With 5 bases removed from V and 7 bases from J, the gap between germline ends came to 21 bases. CDR3 sequence reads: CASSRIRSYSRNEQFF. CDR3 in DNA: TGTGCCAGCAGCCGGATCCGGTCCTACAGTCGAAATGAGCAGTTCTTC. The variable domain in full, with the rest retrieved from reference TRBV11-2 and TRBJ2-1, is EAGVAQSPRYKIIEKRQSVAFWCNPISGHATLYWYQQILGQGPKLLIQFQNNGVVDDSQLPKDRFSAERLKGVDSTLKIQPAKLEDSAVYLCASSRIRSYSRNEQFFGPGTRLTVL.

J is TRBJ1-1 and V is TRBV30; D remains ambiguous. The CDR3 extends over 12 amino acids. V shed 3 bases and J shed 1 base, with 6 bases lying between them. CDR1 and CDR2 (germline): GTSNPN, SVGIG (reference sequence). The CDR3 nucleotides read TGTGCCTGGAGAGACTCGAACACTGAAGCTTTCTTT. It codes for CAWRDSNTEAFF. Based on the CDR3 plus reference TRBV30 and TRBJ1-1, the full variable domain is SQTIHQWPATLVQPVGSPLSLECTVEGTSNPNLYWYRQAAGRGLQLLFYSVGIGQISSEVPQNLSASRPQDRQFILSSKKLLLSDSGFYLCAWRDSNTEAFFGQGTRLTVV.

The sample holds a few counts of this clone. V usage is TRBV19 and J usage is TRBJ2-7; 8 bases are a match to TRBD2. This CDR3 spans 14 amino acids. V gave up 5 bases and J gave up 5 bases; unmatched junction bases: 8. Germline-derived CDR1 and CDR2 are LNHDA and SQIVND (reference sequence). CDR3 nucleotides: TGTGCCAGTAGTTCCGGCTGGCGGGGGGACGAGCAGTACTTC. Translated: CASSSGWRGDEQYF.

This chain uses TRBV7-2 with TRBJ2-3; the match to TRBD1 covers 8 bases. CDR1 and CDR2 (germline): SGHTA, FQGNSA. The length of the CDR3 is 15 residues. With V trimmed by 5 bases and J by 1 base, 5 bases remained unmatched. The CDR3 here is CASSAQTGGTDTQYF. DNA of the CDR3: TGTGCCAGCAGCGCACAGACAGGGGGCACAGATACGCAGTATTTT.

This chain links TRBV7-2 with TRBJ2-5, with TRBD1 as a possible D gene (5 bases). This CDR3 contains 15 residues. CDR1 and CDR2 from the germline V gene are SGHTA and FQGNSA. Trimming pared 0 bases from V and 7 bases from J, leaving 15 bases between. For the CDR3, the DNA is TGTGCCAGCAGCTTAGCTCTACAGGTACATGGGACCCAGTACTTC. Translated: CASSLALQVHGTQYF.

The chain employs TRBV7-8 and TRBJ2-7, with TRBD1 identical over 8 bases. The J call is doubtful: the DNA matches TRBJ2-1 better. The CDR3 runs to 15 residues. The germline V gene encodes CDR1 SGHVS and CDR2 FQNEAQ. The CDR3 region is CASSLGGQERNEQFF. CDR3 bases: TGTGCCAGCAGCTTAGGGGGACAGGAGCGGAATGAGCAGTTCTTC.

The rearrangement links TRBV29-1 to TRBJ1-2; D is perhaps TRBD1 (5 bases). CDR3 length: 11 amino acids. Trimming took 6 bases from V and 6 from J, leaving 11 bases between them. Germline V gene lookup returns CDR1 SQVTM and CDR2 ANQGSEA. The CDR3 protein is CSVGGSNGYTF. The CDR3 nucleotides are TGCAGCGTGGGGGGGTCCAATGGCTACACCTTC.